The 23 T cell receptor beta chains below were found in one sample sequenced in a study of beta chain features in type 1 diabetes. Regarding the study as a whole: Moderately but significantly shorter TCRB CDR3s were found in Type 1 diabetes patients in all four CD4+ subsets.

No antigen is known for these receptors. Of the isolated RNA, all was reverse transcribed, and so the sequenced material was expressed TCRB transcripts. Repertoires were generated with immunoSEQ multiplex PCR, while TCRdb's copy carries only in-frame clones and drops some. The sample shows more than 300,000 clones, 9.5% to 10% of them seen only once. Input material: central memory CD4+ T cells from blood. These receptors were obtained from a man aged 25 to 40 with type 1 diabetes.

The V gene is TRBV4-2, the J gene TRBJ2-7; D might be TRBD2 (6 bases). The CDR3 runs 15 residues. Between the trimmed V and J ends, which lost 5 bases and 1 base, there was a span of 15 bases. The V gene's germline CDR1 is LGHNA and CDR2 YNFKEQ. DNA for the CDR3: TGTGCCAGCAGCTCAGGACTAAGCGGGTCCTACGAGCAGTACTTC. Translated: CASSSGLSGSYEQYF.

For this clone: This sample includes further DNA sequences coding for the same CDR3. The gene calls are TRBV18 and TRBJ1-2, with D possibly being TRBD1 (6 bases). Germline CDR1 is KGHSH and CDR2 is LQKENI. The CDR3 has 15 amino acids. V was trimmed by 3 bases and J by 0 bases, leaving 11 bases between them. The CDR3 sequence: CASSPTGQTNYGYTF. The CDR3 DNA sequence: TGTGCCAGCTCACCGACAGGACAAACTAACTATGGCTACACCTTC.

This clone appeared a few times. The V and J genes are TRBV20-1 and TRBJ2-7; TRBD1 matches 11 bases. The CDR3 spans 11 residues. V shed 6 bases and J 9 bases; nucleotides not matched to a gene: 4. Germline V gives CDR1 DFQATT, CDR2 SNEGSKA (reference sequence). CDR3 coding DNA: TGCAGTGCGGACAGGGGGCTAAGGCAGTACTTC. This codes for CSADRGLRQYF.

This clone was recorded a few times. A far larger clone is off by one base, so a read error is likely. The same CDR3 arises from other DNA sequences in this sample as well. V and J are TRBV5-1 and TRBJ2-1; 9 bases are a match to TRBD1. The V segment lost 3 bases and the J segment 3 bases; nucleotides outside the gene matches: 7. The CDR3 sequence is 16 residues long. CDR1 is SGHRS, CDR2 YFSETQ, per germline. CDR3 bases: TGCGCCAGCAGCTGGAAGGGACAGGGAGGCTACAATGAGCAGTTCTTC. Translating it yields CASSWKGQGGYNEQFF. Variable domain in full (rest from reference TRBV5-1 and TRBJ2-1): KAGVTQTPRYLIKTRGQQVTLSCSPISGHRSVSWYQQTPGQGLQFLFEYFSETQRNKGNFPGRFSGRQFSNSRSEMNVSTLELGDSALYLCASSWKGQGGYNEQFFGPGTRLTVL.

A few counts support this clone. V gene TRBV29-1 combines with J gene TRBJ1-1, with 7 bases identical to TRBD1. There are 11 residues in the CDR3. Germline V CDR1 and CDR2: SQVTM, ANQGSEA. V dropped 6 bases and J dropped 5; count of bases not matched to a gene: 3. The CDR3 loop is CSVRTGTEAFF. The CDR3 DNA reads as TGCAGCGTGCGGACAGGTACTGAAGCTTTCTTT.

This rearrangement joins TRBV7-2 to TRBJ2-3, with D perhaps TRBD1 (5 bases). Trimming pared 3 bases from V and 8 bases from J, leaving 9 bases between. The CDR3 consists of 12 residues. CDR1 is SGHTA and CDR2 is FQGNSA in the germline V gene. The DNA of the CDR3 is TGTGCCAGCAGCTTCGACAGCCTTACGCAGTATTTT. Its translation is CASSFDSLTQYF.

This clone was observed at least ten times. This chain uses TRBV2 with TRBJ2-3; possibly TRBD2 for D (5 bases). V was cut by 7 bases and J by 0 bases, with 11 bases left in between. This CDR3 is 14 amino acids long. Per germline, CDR1 SNHLY and CDR2 FYNNEI. This CDR3 reads CASNRLASTDTQYF. In DNA form, the CDR3 reads TGTGCCAGCAACCGGCTAGCTAGCACAGATACGCAGTATTTT. The whole variable domain, filled in from reference TRBV2 and TRBJ2-3, reads EPEVTQTPSHQVTQMGQEVILRCVPISNHLYFYWYRQILGQKVEFLVSFYNNEISEKSEIFDDQFSVERPDGSNFTLKIRSTKLEDSAMYFCASNRLASTDTQYFGPGTRLTVL.

This clone showed up just a few times. The CDR3 loop reads CASSELGEKLFF. CDR3 DNA sequence: TGTGCCAGCAGTGAATTGGGGGAAAAACTGTTTTTT. The V gene is TRBV2, the J gene TRBJ1-4, with D uncertain. V dropped 2 bases and J dropped 8 bases, with 6 bases sitting between them. CDR3 length: 12 amino acids. Germline V gives CDR1 SNHLY, CDR2 FYNNEI.

A few counts support this clone. J is TRBJ2-5 and V is TRBV11-2; a possible D gene is TRBD2 (6 bases). CDR1 is SGHAT and CDR2 is FQNNGV in the germline V gene. With 1 base removed from V and 1 base from J, the gap between germline ends came to 16 bases. This CDR3 spans 17 amino acids. The CDR3 sequence: CASSLGGGNPLQETQYF. CDR3 nucleotides: TGTGCCAGCAGCTTAGGTGGCGGGAACCCGCTCCAAGAGACCCAGTACTTC.

The chain carries TRBV6-6 and TRBJ2-5; 11 nucleotides align to TRBD1. The J call may be wrong; the DNA end is better matched by TRBJ2-7. This CDR3 is built from 14 residues. The germline gives CDR1 MNHNY, CDR2 SVGAGI (reference sequence). The CDR3 spells CASKGQGAVNEQYF. The CDR3 DNA is TGTGCCAGCAAAGGACAGGGGGCTGTAAACGAGCAGTACTTC.

The J gene is TRBJ2-5, the V gene TRBV18; TRBD1 matches 11 bases. The CDR3 totals 16 residues. Germline V gene data show CDR1 as KGHSH and CDR2 as LQKENI. The trim removed 0 bases at V and 1 base at J, leaving 1 base unmatched. The chain's CDR3 is CASSPPGQGAQETQYF. Here the CDR3 DNA reads TGTGCCAGCTCACCACCCGGACAGGGGGCCCAAGAGACCCAGTACTTC.

There are a few counts of this clone. The gene calls are TRBV14 and TRBJ1-2; D not resolved. Trimming left V 3 bases short and J 2 bases short, with 4 bases between. Germline V CDR1 and CDR2: SGHDN, FVKESK. The CDR3 totals 12 residues. CDR3 region: CASSHRNYGYTF. CDR3 coding DNA: TGTGCCAGCAGCCACAGGAACTATGGCTACACCTTC.

The genes are TRBV7-8 and TRBJ1-1; unclear D gene. The CDR3 extends over 15 amino acids. The germline V gene encodes CDR1 SGHVS and CDR2 FQNEAQ. V lost 1 base and J lost 0, with 9 bases in between. This CDR3 is CASSLDASLNTEAFF. CDR3 sequence (DNA): TGTGCCAGCAGCTTAGATGCCAGCTTGAACACTGAAGCTTTCTTT.

This clone was detected ten times or more. The J gene is TRBJ2-5, the V gene TRBV14, with 8 bases lining up with TRBD2. CDR3 length: 14 residues. V lost 2 bases, J lost 7 bases, and 6 bases stayed unmatched. Germline CDR1 is SGHDN and CDR2 is FVKESK. The CDR3 loop is CASSQSLAVGTQYF. The CDR3 nucleotides read TGTGCCAGCAGCCAATCACTAGCGGTGGGGACCCAGTACTTC.

As to this clone: Just one base apart from a much larger clone, this may be a read error. V and J are TRBV5-5 and TRBJ1-4, with a possible D match to TRBD1 (5 bases). Germline values: CDR1 SGHKS, CDR2 YYEKEE (reference sequence). CDR3 size: 13 residues. V lost 1 base, J lost 8 bases, and 9 bases lay in between. In DNA form, the CDR3 reads TGTGCCAGCAGCTTGCAGGGAGGAGAAAAACTGTTTTTT. The encoded protein is CASSLQGGEKLFF.

This clone was recorded a few times. This rearrangement joins TRBV18 to TRBJ1-1, with a tentative D call TRBD1 (5 bases). V lost 3 bases and J 0 bases, leaving 14 bases between the germline ends. CDR1 KGHSH and CDR2 LQKENI come from the germline V gene. This CDR3 spans 16 amino acids. CDR3 residues: CASSPERGNMNTEAFF. CDR3 coding DNA: TGTGCCAGCTCACCCGAAAGGGGAAACATGAACACTGAAGCTTTCTTT.

Many counts were recorded for this clone. CDR3 sequence: CASSTAYEQYF. The CDR3 DNA reads as TGTGCCAGCAGTACCGCCTACGAGCAGTACTTC. This chain joins TRBV28 and TRBJ2-7; D is uncertain. The V gene's germline CDR1 is MDHEN and CDR2 SYDVKM. This CDR3 comprises 11 residues. The V and J ends lost 5 bases and 2 bases respectively, with 4 bases between them.

The chain recombines TRBV15 with TRBJ2-7, with TRBD2 matching 8 bases. The germline CDR1 and CDR2 sequences are LNHNV and YYDKDF (reference sequence). The CDR3 extends over 14 amino acids. V trimming: 2 bases; J trimming: 6 bases; junction bases outside the gene matches: 6. The CDR3 nucleotides are TGTGCCACCAGCAGACCCCCCGCGGGGGGCGAGCAGTACTTC. This sequence encodes CATSRPPAGGEQYF.

The gene calls are TRBV7-2 and TRBJ2-1; 11 positions match TRBD2. This CDR3 spans 16 amino acids. Germline V lookup: CDR1 SGHTA, CDR2 FQGNSA. The trim removed 4 bases at V and 5 bases at J, leaving 7 bases unmatched. CDR3 bases: TGTGCCAGCAGCTCCTTAGCGGGAGGGGGTGACAATGAGCAGTTCTTC. Translation gives CASSSLAGGGDNEQFF. Combining the CDR3 with reference TRBV7-2 and TRBJ2-1 gives the whole variable domain GAGVSQSPSNKVTEKGKDVELRCDPISGHTALYWYRQSLGQGLEFLIYFQGNSAPDKSGLPSDRFSAERTGGSVSTLTIQRTQQEDSAVYLCASSSLAGGGDNEQFFGPGTRLTVL.

There are many counts of this clone. V and J are TRBV5-1 and TRBJ2-3, with TRBD2 matching over 11 bases. CDR1 is SGHRS, CDR2 YFSETQ, per germline. The CDR3 is made up of 17 amino acids. V lost 2 bases, J lost 5 bases, and 10 bases stayed unmatched. DNA of the CDR3: TGCGCCAGCAGCTTCACCGCTACTAGCGGGAGAGGAGATACGCAGTATTTT. Amino acid sequence: CASSFTATSGRGDTQYF. Combining the CDR3 with reference TRBV5-1 and TRBJ2-3 gives the whole variable domain KAGVTQTPRYLIKTRGQQVTLSCSPISGHRSVSWYQQTPGQGLQFLFEYFSETQRNKGNFPGRFSGRQFSNSRSEMNVSTLELGDSALYLCASSFTATSGRGDTQYFGPGTRLTVL.

This clone was counted between two and nine times. The genes are TRBV7-2 and TRBJ2-7; maybe TRBD2 (6 bases). V dropped 1 base and J dropped 3 bases, with 13 bases sitting between them. This CDR3 region has 15 residues. Germline loops: CDR1 SGHTA, CDR2 FQGNSA. CDR3 bases: TGTGCCAGCAGCTTAGGGGAGGCGGGACTCTACGAGCAGTACTTC. This gives the protein CASSLGEAGLYEQYF.

This clone was found a few times. The chain joins TRBV6-5 to TRBJ2-1, with 15 bases lining up with TRBD2. Per the germline V gene, CDR1 is MNHEY and CDR2 is SVGAGI. The trim removed 6 bases at V and 10 bases at J, leaving 4 bases unmatched. The CDR3 is 14 amino acids. CDR3 in amino acids: CASRSGLAGGEQFF. CDR3 coding DNA: TGTGCCAGCAGATCGGGACTAGCGGGAGGAGAGCAGTTCTTC.

The chain employs TRBV6-5 and TRBJ2-7; 7 bases agree with TRBD1. V gave up 6 bases and J gave up 0 bases; unmatched junction bases: 5. Germline V gene data show CDR1 as MNHEY and CDR2 as SVGAGI. There are 14 residues in the CDR3. The CDR3 DNA reads TGTGCCAGCAGCCAGGACAGGCTCTCCTACGAGCAGTACTTC. Encoded protein: CASSQDRLSYEQYF.